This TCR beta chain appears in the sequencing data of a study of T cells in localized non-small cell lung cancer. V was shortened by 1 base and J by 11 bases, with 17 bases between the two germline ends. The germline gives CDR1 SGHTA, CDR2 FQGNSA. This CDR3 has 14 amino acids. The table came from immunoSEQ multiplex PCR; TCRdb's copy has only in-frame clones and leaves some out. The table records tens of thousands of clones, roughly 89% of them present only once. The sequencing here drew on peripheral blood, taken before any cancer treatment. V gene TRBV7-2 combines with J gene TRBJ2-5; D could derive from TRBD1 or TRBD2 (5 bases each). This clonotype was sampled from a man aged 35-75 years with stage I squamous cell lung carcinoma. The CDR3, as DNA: TGTGCCAGCAGCTTAGTTGGCAGGGCCGGGGAGCAGTACTTC. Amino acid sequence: CASSLVGRAGEQYF.